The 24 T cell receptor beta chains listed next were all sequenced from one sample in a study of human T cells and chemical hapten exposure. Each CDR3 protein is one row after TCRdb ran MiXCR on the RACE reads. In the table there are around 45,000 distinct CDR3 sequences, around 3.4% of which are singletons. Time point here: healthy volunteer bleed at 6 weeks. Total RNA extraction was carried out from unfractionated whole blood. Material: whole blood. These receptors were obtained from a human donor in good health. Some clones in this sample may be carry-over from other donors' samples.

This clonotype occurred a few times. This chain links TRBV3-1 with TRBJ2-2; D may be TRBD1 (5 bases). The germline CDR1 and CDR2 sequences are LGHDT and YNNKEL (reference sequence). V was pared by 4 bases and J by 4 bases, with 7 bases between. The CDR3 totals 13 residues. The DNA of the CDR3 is TGTGCCAGCAGCCCAGGGCGCACCGGGGAGCTGTTTTTT. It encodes CASSPGRTGELFF.

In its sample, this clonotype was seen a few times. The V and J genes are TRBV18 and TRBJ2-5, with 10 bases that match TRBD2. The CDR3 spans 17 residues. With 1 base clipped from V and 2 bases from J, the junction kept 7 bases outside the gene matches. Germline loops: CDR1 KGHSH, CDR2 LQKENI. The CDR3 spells CASSPLPLAGTQETQYF. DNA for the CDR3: TGTGCCAGCTCACCACTTCCACTAGCGGGGACTCAAGAGACCCAGTACTTC. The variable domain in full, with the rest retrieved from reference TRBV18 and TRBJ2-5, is NAGVMQNPRHLVRRRGQEARLRCSPMKGHSHVYWYRQLPEEGLKFMVYLQKENIIDESGMPKERFSAEFPKEGPSILRIQQVVRGDSAAYFCASSPLPLAGTQETQYFGPGTRLLVL.

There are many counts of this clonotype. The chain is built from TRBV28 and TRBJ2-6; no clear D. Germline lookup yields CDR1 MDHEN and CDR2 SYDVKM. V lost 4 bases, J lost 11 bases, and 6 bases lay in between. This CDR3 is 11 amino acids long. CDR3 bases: TGTGCCAGCAGTTCTGTTCACGTCCTGACTTTC. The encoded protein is CASSSVHVLTF.

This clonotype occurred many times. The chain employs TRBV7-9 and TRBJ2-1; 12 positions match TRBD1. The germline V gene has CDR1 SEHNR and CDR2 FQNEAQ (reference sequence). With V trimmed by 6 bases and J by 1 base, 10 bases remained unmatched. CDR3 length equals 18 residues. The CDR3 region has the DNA TGTGCCAGCAGATTGGGGGACAGGGGGCCGGGGTCCTACAATGAGCAGTTCTTC. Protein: CASRLGDRGPGSYNEQFF.

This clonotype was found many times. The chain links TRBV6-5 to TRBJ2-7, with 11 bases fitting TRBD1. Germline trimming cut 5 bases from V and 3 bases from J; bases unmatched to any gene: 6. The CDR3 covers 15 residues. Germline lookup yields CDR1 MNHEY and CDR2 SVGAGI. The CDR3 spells CASSPGGTGGYEQYF. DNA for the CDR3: TGTGCCAGCAGTCCCGGTGGGACAGGGGGCTACGAGCAGTACTTC.

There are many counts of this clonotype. The CDR3 DNA follows: TGTGCCAGTAAAGGCTTCAGGGCGGGAGGTAAAAAAGAGACCCAGTACTTC. It is translated as CASKGFRAGGKKETQYF. V gene TRBV19 combines with J gene TRBJ2-5; 8 positions match TRBD2. V trimming: 7 bases; J trimming: 3 bases; junction bases outside the gene matches: 16. This CDR3 is built from 17 residues. CDR1 and CDR2 (germline): LNHDA, SQIVND (reference sequence). The full variable domain, completed using reference TRBV19 and TRBJ2-5, is DGGITQSPKYLFRKEGQNVTLSCEQNLNHDAMYWYRQDPGQGLRLIYYSQIVNDFQKGDIAEGYSVSREKKESFPLTVTSAQKNPTAFYLCASKGFRAGGKKETQYFGPGTRLLVL.

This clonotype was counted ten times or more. This chain's CDR3 is CASSFEGFNQPQHF. The CDR3 DNA sequence: TGTGCCAGCAGCTTTGAAGGCTTCAATCAGCCCCAGCATTTT. This sequence joins TRBV7-9 and TRBJ1-5; D remains unclear. The CDR3 totals 14 residues. Trimming removed 3 bases from V and 3 bases from J, with 9 bases in between. Germline V gene data show CDR1 as SEHNR and CDR2 as FQNEAQ (reference sequence).

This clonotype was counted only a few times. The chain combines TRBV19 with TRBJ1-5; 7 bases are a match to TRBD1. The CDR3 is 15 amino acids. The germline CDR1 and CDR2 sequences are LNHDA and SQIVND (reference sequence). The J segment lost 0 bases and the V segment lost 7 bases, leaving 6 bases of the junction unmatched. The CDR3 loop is CASTGTVNSNQPQHF. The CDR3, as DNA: TGTGCCAGTACCGGGACAGTTAATAGCAATCAGCCCCAGCATTTT.

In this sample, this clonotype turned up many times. CDR3 nucleotides: TGCGCCAGCAGCTTGCACTCCGGGACAGGTTCCTACGAGCAGTACTTC. Its translation is CASSLHSGTGSYEQYF. The chain combines TRBV5-1 with TRBJ2-7; the match to TRBD1 covers 8 bases. Unmatched junction bases numbered 7, after V lost 1 base and J lost 1 base. CDR1 is SGHRS and CDR2 is YFSETQ in the germline V gene. The CDR3 has 16 amino acids.

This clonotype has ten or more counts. CDR3 nucleotide sequence: TGTGCCAGCAGTGATTCCTTTACAGATACGCAGTATTTT. Protein product: CASSDSFTDTQYF. This sequence joins TRBV2 and TRBJ2-3; D is ambiguous. The germline gives CDR1 SNHLY, CDR2 FYNNEI. The V and J ends lost 3 bases and 3 bases respectively, with 7 bases between them. This CDR3 spans 13 amino acids. Full variable domain (rest looked up from reference TRBV2 and TRBJ2-3): EPEVTQTPSHQVTQMGQEVILRCVPISNHLYFYWYRQILGQKVEFLVSFYNNEISEKSEIFDDQFSVERPDGSNFTLKIRSTKLEDSAMYFCASSDSFTDTQYFGPGTRLTVL.

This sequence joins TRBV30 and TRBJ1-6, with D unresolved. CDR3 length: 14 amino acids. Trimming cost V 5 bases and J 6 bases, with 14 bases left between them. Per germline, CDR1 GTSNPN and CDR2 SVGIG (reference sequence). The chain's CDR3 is CAWGPGVGNSPLHF. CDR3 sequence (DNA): TGTGCCTGGGGTCCAGGTGTTGGTAATTCACCCCTCCACTTT.

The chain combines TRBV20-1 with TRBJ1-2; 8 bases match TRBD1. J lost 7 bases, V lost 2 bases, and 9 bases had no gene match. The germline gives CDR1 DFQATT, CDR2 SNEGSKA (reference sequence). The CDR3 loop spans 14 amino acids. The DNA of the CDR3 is TGCAGTGCTAGAATCACGGACAGGGTCTCTGGCTACACCTTC. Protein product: CSARITDRVSGYTF.

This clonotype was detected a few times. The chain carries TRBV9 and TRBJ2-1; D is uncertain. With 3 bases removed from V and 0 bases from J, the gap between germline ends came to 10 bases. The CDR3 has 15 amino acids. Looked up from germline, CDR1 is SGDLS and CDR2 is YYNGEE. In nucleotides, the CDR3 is TGTGCCAGCAGCGAGGACGGTTACTCCTACAATGAGCAGTTCTTC. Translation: CASSEDGYSYNEQFF.

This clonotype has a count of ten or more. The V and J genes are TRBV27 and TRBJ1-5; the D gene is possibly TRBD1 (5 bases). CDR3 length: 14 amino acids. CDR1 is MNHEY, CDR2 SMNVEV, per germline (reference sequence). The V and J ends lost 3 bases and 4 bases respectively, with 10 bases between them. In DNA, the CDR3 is TGTGCCAGCAGTTTGGGGCAGAGTAATCAGCCCCAGCATTTT. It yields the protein CASSLGQSNQPQHF.

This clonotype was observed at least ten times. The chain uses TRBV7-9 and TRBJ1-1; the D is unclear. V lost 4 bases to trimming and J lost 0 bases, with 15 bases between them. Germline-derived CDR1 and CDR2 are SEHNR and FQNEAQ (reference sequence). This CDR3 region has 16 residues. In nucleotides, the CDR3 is TGTGCCAGCAGCTCAGCCTTACAGCACTTGAACACTGAAGCTTTCTTT. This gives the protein CASSSALQHLNTEAFF.

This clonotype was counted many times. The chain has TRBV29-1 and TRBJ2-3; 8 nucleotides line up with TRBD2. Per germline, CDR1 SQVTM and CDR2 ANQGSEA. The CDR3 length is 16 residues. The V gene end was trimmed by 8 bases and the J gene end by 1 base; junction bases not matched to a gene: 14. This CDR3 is CSPILAGTTGTDTQYF. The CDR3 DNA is TGCAGCCCGATCTTAGCGGGAACCACGGGCACAGATACGCAGTATTTT.

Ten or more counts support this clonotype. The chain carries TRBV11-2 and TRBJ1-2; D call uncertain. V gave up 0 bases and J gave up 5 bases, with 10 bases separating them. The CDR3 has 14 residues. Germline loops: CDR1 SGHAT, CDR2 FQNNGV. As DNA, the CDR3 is TGTGCCAGCAGCTTAGACCGACTGATGTATGGCTACACCTTC. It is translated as CASSLDRLMYGYTF.

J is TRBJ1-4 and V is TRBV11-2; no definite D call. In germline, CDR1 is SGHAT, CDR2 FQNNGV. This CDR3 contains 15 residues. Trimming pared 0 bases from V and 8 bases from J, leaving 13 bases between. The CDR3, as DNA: TGTGCCAGCAGCTTAGAGGGGAGTACCGGGGAAAAACTGTTTTTT. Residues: CASSLEGSTGEKLFF. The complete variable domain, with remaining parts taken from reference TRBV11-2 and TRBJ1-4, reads EAGVAQSPRYKIIEKRQSVAFWCNPISGHATLYWYQQILGQGPKLLIQFQNNGVVDDSQLPKDRFSAERLKGVDSTLKIQPAKLEDSAVYLCASSLEGSTGEKLFFGSGTQLSVL.

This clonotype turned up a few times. For the CDR3, the DNA is TGCAGCGTTACCTGGACAGAATACGAGCAGTACTTC. This codes for CSVTWTEYEQYF. The chain combines TRBV29-1 with TRBJ2-7, with D perhaps TRBD1 (6 bases). The CDR3 covers 12 residues. The germline V gene encodes CDR1 SQVTM and CDR2 ANQGSEA. V lost 5 bases to trimming and J lost 4 bases, with 12 bases between them.

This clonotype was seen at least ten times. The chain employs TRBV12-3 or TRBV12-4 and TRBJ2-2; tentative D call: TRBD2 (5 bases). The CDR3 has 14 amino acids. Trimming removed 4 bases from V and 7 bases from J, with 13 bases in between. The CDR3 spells CASSSSLGVGELFF. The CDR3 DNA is TGTGCCAGCAGTTCTTCTTTGGGAGTCGGGGAGCTGTTTTTT.

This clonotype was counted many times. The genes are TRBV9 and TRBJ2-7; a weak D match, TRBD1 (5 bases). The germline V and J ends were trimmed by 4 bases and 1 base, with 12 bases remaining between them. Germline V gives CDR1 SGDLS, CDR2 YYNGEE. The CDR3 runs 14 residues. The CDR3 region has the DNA TGTGCCAGCAGCCCCGGACACCTATCCTACGAGCAGTACTTC. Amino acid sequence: CASSPGHLSYEQYF.

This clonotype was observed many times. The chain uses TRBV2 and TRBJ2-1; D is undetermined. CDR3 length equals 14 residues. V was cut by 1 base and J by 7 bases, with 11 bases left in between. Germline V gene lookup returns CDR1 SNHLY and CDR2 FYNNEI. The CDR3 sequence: CASSEVRTANEQFF. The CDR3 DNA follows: TGTGCCAGCAGTGAAGTGCGGACCGCAAATGAGCAGTTCTTC.

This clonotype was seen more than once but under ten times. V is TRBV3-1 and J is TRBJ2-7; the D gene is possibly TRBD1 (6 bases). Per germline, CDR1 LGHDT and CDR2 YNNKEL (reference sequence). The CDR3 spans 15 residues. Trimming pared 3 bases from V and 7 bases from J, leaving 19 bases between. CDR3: CASSQGTWYDYEQYF. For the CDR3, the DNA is TGTGCCAGCAGCCAGGGGACATGGTATGACTATGAGCAGTACTTC.

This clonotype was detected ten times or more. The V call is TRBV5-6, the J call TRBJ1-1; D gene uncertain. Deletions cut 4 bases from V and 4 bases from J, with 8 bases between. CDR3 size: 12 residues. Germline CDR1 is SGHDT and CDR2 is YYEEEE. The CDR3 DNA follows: TGTGCCAGCAGCCCCGGGTCCACTGAAGCTTTCTTT. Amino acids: CASSPGSTEAFF.